This T cell receptor beta chain was captured in a study of blood T cell repertoires in COVID-19. About the study: The United States, Italy and Spain supplied acute and convalescent COVID-19 samples. PBMCs, B-cell-depleted T cells, or T cells provided the cDNA or gDNA that made up the material.

V was cut by 5 bases and J by 7 bases, with 14 bases left in between. The CDR3 is 14 residues long. CDR1 and CDR2 from the germline V gene are SGHTA and FQGTGA. Study processing details: Amplifying reference gene primers gave estimates of nucleated cell counts. Some clones are missing from TCRdb's copy, which holds only in-frame ones; the method was immunoSEQ multiplex PCR. V, J and clone size are taken as reported in that table, and D and trimming were inferred from the DNA itself. In the table there are 200,000 to 250,000 clones, about nine tenths of which are singletons. The chain is built from TRBV7-3 and TRBJ2-2; weak D call: TRBD1 (6 bases). The origin of this receptor is a man aged 55-75 years with acute or convalescent COVID-19. The sample comprised peripheral blood. The CDR3 reads CASSLQQGFGELFF. The CDR3 DNA reads TGTGCCAGCAGCCTACAACAGGGATTCGGGGAGCTGTTTTTT.